This record covers a single T cell receptor (beta chain). Its target is unknown. The source of the sample is a study of shared clonotypes between healthy human individuals. In the study overall: The plates for each donor numbered three CD4 naive, three CD4 memory, two CD8 naive and one CD8 memory. Regarding the study as a whole: Shared clonotypes across all four donors exceeded non-shared ones in generation probability. Though the depth was large, rarefaction showed that sorted-subset sequencing was incomplete.

Both CD45RO+ cells and CCR7-negative CD45RA+ TemRA cells were combined to make up CD8 memory. Germline V gives CDR1 MDHEN, CDR2 SYDVKM. The CDR3 runs to 13 residues. Losses at the gene ends were 8 bases for V and 9 bases for J; bases not matched to a gene: 9. Measured with immunoSEQ multiplex PCR; TCRdb has only the in-frame clones, and not every one. The top ten clones hold about half of a sample with around 88,000 clones, 68% of them seen once. The sequenced sample consisted of memory CD8+ T cells sorted from blood. Sample subset: CD45RO+ cells pooled with CCR7-negative TemRA cells. The J gene is TRBJ2-1, the V gene TRBV28, with 8 bases identical to TRBD2. The receptor was derived from a man aged 30 to 39 in good health. The CDR3 DNA reads TGTGCCAGCGAGGGAGCGGGAGTTTTTGAGCAGTTCTTC. Its translation is CASEGAGVFEQFF. The whole variable domain, filled in from reference TRBV28 and TRBJ2-1, reads DVKVTQSSRYLVKRTGEKVFLECVQDMDHENMFWYRQDPGLGLRLIYFSYDVKMKEKGDIPEGYSVSREKKERFSLILESASTNQTSMYLCASEGAGVFEQFFGPGTRLTVL.